This entry is about one T cell receptor beta chain. This clonotype has a count of ten or more. Its antigen is currently not known. No per-base quality is available; no much larger clone lies one base away. For a library built for alpha chains, this beta chain is a stray read; little rests on its size. The library came from 5' RACE. The run used a NextSeq 500. To allow correction of PCR and sequencing errors, the TCR library protocol tagged every TCR cDNA molecule with a unique molecular identifier. In the original analysis: TCR identification, UMI-based error correction and CDR3 extraction were performed with Decombinator tools. Expanded TCRs were defined as those above a frequency of 2 per 1,000, corresponding to the top 1% of the tumor frequency distribution. Expanded tumor TCRs were classed as regional if statistically deemed absent (corrected P<0.05) from at least one tumor region, otherwise ubiquitous. Rényi diversity was computed with the R vegan package after subsampling each repertoire 100 times to 5,000 TCRs. To build CDR3 similarity networks, amino acid triplet string-kernel similarity was used, and CDR3s were connected when their pairwise similarity was above 0.82. TCRdb applied fastp at Q25 and MiXCR to the public reads, then kept only in-frame beta chains. CDR3 protein sequences are deduplicated, and each keeps its most common genes and DNA. TCRdb's processing, not the authors', yielded these V and J calls. For this sample there are 3,000 to 4,500 distinct CDR3 sequences; over 6% appear just once. Of the sample, around 20% is held by the ten largest clones.

The sample is drawn from a study of spatial heterogeneity in lung cancer (dated by TCRdb to 2018 to 2020). Study-level background: More beta-chain than alpha-chain transcripts were consistently detected, likely reflecting higher beta-chain transcript abundance. TCR alpha and beta repertoires were quantitatively compared across multiple tumor regions, matched nontumor lung and blood in non-small cell lung cancer. In the raw uncorrected reads, each unique combination of TCR and UMI appeared on average more than ten times. In tumor regions, TCR transcript counts showed a strong correlation with a T cell transcriptional module score from matched bulk RNA-seq. Nonsynonymous mutation counts, determined by whole-exome sequencing of tumor tissue, were related to features of the TCR repertoire. At surgery, hundreds of tumor regions, 63 to 70 matched nontumor lung samples and 56 PBMC samples were TCR-sequenced for both alpha and beta chains. What the study reported, not specific to this receptor: Confirming at a functional level the hypothesis that regional TCRs recognize regional mutations was considered to require additional single-cell paired TCR alpha and beta sequencing. Estimated TCR-seq coverage of tumor T cells was only roughly 7% for alpha chains and approximately 14% for beta chains. Counts of ubiquitous and regional expanded TCRs were found to correlate with counts of ubiquitous and regional nonsynonymous mutations, respectively. The number of expanded intratumoral alpha and beta TCRs correlated with the tumor nonsynonymous mutation count.

Per the publication, the time point label means: sample taken at primary tumor resection. The donors were about 65 patients from the lung TRACERx cohort who had early-stage, untreated non-small cell lung cancer. For TCR sequencing, whole RNA was extracted from tumor and nontumor lung tissue, or from cryopreserved PBMC samples, and no cell sorting was done. Only patients with enough RNA available from two or more tumor regions were chosen for TCR sequencing. A lung pathologist reviewed the tumor and adjacent nontumor lung specimens before the specimens were selected. The TCR sequence derives from a male donor with early-stage non-small cell lung cancer. The sample consisted of lung tumor tissue, taken at surgery.

The CDR3: CSARALDRVTDTQYF. The sequenced DNA is TGCAGTGCTAGGGCCCTCGACAGGGTGACAGATACGCAGTATTTT. Here the chain combines TRBV20-1 and TRBJ2-3, with 7 junctional bases fitting TRBD1. The CDR3 runs 15 residues from the cysteine to the phenylalanine. Only the CDR3 portion is preserved as DNA: 45 bases, with reading frame beginning at the first base. CDR1 and CDR2 are drawn from the germline V gene (reference sequence): DFQATT, SNEGSKA. V lost 3 bases and J lost 3 bases, and the count of bases not matched to a germline gene is 9.